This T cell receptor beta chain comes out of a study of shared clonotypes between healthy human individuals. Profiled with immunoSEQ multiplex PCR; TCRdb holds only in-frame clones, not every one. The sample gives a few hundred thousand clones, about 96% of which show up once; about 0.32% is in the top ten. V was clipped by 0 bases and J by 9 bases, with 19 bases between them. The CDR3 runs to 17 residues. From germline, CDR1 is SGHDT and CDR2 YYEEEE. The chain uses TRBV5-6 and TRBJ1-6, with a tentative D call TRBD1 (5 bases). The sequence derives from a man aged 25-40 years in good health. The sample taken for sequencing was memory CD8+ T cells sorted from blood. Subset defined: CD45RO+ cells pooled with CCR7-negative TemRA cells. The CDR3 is CASSLVAVGGPSSPLHF. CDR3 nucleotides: TGTGCCAGCAGCTTGGTGGCTGTCGGGGGACCTAGTTCACCCCTCCACTTT.